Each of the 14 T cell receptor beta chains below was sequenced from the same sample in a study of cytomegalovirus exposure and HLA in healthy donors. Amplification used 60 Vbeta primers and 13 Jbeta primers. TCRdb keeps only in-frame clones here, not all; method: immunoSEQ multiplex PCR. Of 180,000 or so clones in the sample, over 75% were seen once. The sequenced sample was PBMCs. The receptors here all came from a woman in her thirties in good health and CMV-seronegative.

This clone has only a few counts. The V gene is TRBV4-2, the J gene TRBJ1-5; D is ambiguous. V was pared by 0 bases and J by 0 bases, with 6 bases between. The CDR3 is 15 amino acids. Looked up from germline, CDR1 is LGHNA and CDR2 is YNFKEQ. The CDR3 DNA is TGTGCCAGCAGCCAAGAACCTAATAGCAATCAGCCCCAGCATTTT. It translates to CASSQEPNSNQPQHF.

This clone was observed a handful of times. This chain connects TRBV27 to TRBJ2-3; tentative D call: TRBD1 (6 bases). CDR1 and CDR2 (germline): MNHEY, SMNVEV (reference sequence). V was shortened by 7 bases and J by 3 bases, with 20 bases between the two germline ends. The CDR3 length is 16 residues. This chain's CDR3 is CASKRLATGITDTQYF. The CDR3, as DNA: TGTGCCAGCAAACGCCTCGCTACAGGGATAACAGATACGCAGTATTTT.

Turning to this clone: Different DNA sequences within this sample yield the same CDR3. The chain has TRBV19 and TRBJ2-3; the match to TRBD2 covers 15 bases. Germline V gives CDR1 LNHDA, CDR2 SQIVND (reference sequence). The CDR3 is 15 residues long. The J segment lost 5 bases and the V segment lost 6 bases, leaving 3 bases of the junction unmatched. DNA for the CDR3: TGTGCCAGTAGCCGGACTAGCGGGGGGGAAGATACGCAGTATTTT. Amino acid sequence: CASSRTSGGEDTQYF. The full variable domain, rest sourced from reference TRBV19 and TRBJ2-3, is DGGITQSPKYLFRKEGQNVTLSCEQNLNHDAMYWYRQDPGQGLRLIYYSQIVNDFQKGDIAEGYSVSREKKESFPLTVTSAQKNPTAFYLCASSRTSGGEDTQYFGPGTRLTVL.

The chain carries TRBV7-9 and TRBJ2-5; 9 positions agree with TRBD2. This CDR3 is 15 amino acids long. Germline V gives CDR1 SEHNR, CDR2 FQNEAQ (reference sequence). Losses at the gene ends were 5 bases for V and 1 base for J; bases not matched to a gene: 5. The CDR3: CASSLSGGFQETQYF. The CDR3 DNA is TGTGCCAGCAGCCTTAGCGGGGGCTTCCAAGAGACCCAGTACTTC. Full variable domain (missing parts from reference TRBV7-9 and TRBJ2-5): DTGVSQNPRHKITKRGQNVTFRCDPISEHNRLYWYRQTLGQGPEFLTYFQNEAQLEKSRLLSDRFSAERPKGSFSTLEIQRTEQGDSAMYLCASSLSGGFQETQYFGPGTRLLVL.

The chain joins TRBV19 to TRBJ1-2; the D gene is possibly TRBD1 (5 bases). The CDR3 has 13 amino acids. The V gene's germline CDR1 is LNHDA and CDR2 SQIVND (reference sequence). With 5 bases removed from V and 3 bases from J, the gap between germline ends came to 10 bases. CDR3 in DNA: TGTGCCAGTAGTGCGGACACCTACTATGGCTACACCTTC. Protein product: CASSADTYYGYTF.

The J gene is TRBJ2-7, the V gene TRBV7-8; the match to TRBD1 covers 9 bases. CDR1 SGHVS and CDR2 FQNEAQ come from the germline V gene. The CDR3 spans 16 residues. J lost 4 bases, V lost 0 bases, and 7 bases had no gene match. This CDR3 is CASSLAGGQGAYEQYF. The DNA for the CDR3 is TGTGCCAGCAGCTTAGCGGGGGGACAGGGCGCATACGAGCAGTACTTC.

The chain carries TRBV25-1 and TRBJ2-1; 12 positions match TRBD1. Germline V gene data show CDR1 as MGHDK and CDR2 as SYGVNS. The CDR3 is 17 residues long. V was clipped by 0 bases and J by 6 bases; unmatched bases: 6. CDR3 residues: CASSEYRGQGAFNEQFF. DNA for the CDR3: TGTGCCAGCAGTGAATATAGGGGACAGGGGGCCTTCAATGAGCAGTTCTTC.

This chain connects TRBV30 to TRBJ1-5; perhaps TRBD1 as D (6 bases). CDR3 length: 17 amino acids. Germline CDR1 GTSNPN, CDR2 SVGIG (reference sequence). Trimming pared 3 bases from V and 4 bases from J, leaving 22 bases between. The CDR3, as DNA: TGTGCCTGGAGCCAAAGCTCGGACAGTAGAGGGAATCAGCCCCAGCATTTT. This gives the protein CAWSQSSDSRGNQPQHF.

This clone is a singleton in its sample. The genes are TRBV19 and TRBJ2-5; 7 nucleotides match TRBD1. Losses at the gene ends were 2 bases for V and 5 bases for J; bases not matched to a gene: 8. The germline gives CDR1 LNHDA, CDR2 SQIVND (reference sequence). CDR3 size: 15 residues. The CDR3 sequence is CASSISGRGSETQYF. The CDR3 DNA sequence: TGTGCCAGTAGTATATCGGGCAGGGGGAGCGAGACCCAGTACTTC.

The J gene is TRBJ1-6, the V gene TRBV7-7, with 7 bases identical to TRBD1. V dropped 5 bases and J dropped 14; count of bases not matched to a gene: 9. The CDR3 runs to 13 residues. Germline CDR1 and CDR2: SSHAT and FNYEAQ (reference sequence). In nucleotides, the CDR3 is TGTGCCAGCAGCCCTAGACAGGGAGCAACCCTCCACTTT. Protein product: CASSPRQGATLHF. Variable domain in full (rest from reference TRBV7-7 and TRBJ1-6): GAGVSQSPRYKVTKRGQDVTLRCDPISSHATLYWYQQALGQGPEFLTYFNYEAQPDKSGLPSDRFSAERPEGSISTLTIQRTEQRDSAMYRCASSPRQGATLHFGNGTRLTVT.

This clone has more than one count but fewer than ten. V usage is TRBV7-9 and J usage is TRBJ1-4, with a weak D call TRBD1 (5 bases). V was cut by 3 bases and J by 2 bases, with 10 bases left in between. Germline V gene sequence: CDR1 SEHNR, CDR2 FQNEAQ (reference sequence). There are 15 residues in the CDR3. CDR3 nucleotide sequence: TGTGCCAGCAGCTTGGGGCTCCCGACTAATGAAAAACTGTTTTTT. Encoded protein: CASSLGLPTNEKLFF.

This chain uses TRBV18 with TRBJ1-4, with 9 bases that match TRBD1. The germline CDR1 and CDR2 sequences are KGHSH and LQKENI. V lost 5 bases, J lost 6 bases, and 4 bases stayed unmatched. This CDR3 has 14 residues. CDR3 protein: CASSAGTGYEKLFF. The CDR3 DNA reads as TGTGCCAGCTCAGCCGGGACAGGGTATGAAAAACTGTTTTTT.

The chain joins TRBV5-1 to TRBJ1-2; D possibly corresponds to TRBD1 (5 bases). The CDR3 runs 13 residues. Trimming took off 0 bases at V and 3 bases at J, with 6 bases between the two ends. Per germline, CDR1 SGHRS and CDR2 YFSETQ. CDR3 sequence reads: CASSLVQDYGYTF. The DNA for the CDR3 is TGCGCCAGCAGCTTGGTACAGGACTATGGCTACACCTTC.

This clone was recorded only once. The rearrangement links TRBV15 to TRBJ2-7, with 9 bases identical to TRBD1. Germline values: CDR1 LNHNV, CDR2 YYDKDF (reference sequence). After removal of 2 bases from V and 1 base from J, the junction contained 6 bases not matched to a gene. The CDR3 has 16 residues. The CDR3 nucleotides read TGTGCCACCAGCAGACCTCCGGGACAGGGTTCCTACGAGCAGTACTTC. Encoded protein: CATSRPPGQGSYEQYF.